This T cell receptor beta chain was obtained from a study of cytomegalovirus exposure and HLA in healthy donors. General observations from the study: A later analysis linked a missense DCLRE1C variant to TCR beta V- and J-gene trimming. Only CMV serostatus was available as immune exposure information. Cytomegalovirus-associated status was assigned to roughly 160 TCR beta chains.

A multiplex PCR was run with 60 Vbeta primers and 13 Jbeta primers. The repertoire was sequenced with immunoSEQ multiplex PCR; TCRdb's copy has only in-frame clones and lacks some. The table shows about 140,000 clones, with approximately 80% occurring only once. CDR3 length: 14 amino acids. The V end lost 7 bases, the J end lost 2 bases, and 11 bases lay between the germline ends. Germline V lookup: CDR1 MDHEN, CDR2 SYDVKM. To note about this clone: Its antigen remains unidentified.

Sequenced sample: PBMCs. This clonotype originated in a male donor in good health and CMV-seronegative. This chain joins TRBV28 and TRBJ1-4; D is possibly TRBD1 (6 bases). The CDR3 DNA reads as TGTGCCAGCAACCTCAGGGGTACTAATGAAAAACTGTTTTTT. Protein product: CASNLRGTNEKLFF.